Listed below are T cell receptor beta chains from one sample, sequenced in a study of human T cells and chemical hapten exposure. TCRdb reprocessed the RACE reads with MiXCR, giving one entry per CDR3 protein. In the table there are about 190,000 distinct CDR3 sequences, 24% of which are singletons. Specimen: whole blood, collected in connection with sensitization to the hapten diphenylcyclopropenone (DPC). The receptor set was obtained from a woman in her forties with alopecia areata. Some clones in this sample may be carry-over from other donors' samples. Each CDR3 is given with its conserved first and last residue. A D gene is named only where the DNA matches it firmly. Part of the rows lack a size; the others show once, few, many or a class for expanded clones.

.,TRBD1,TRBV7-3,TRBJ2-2,TGTGCCAGCAGCTTATCGTTAGGGGGCCCAGCGAACACCGGGGAGCTGTTTTTT,CASSLSLGGPANTGELFF
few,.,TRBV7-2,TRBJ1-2,TGTGCCAGCAGCTCAAGGGGAGGTGATGGCTACACCTTC,CASSSRGGDGYTF
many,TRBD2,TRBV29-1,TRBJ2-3,TGCAGCATACTGGGGAGAGCGGGAGAGGAAGATACGCAGTATTTT,CSILGRAGEEDTQYF
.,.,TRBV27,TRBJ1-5,TGTGCCAGCAGTTTTGACCCTTATAGCAATCAGCCCCAGCATTTT,CASSFDPYSNQPQHF
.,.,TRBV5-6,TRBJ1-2,TGTGCCAGCAGGCCACAGGGTCTGAGGGGCTACACCTTC,CASRPQGLRGYTF
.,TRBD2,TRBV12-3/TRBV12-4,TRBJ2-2,TGTGCCAGCAGTTTACCGGGAGGGGACGCCGGGGAGCTGTTTTTT,CASSLPGGDAGELFF
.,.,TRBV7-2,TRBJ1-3,TGTGCCAGCAGCTTAGCGACTGGAAACACCATATATTTT,CASSLATGNTIYF
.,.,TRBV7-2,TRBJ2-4,TGTGCCAGCAGCTTGACAGCAGCCAAAAACATTCAGTACTTC,CASSLTAAKNIQYF
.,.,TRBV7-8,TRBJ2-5,TGTGCCAGCAGCTTAGATGTGGGGCAAGAGACCCAGTACTTC,CASSLDVGQETQYF
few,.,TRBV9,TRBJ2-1,TGTGCCAGCAGCGTAGATCAGGGCCTCTACAATGAGCAGTTCTTC,CASSVDQGLYNEQFF
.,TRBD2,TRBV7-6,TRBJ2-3,TGTGCCAGCAGCCGGACTAGCGGGAGTGGGGGCGGCACAGATACGCAGTATTTT,CASSRTSGSGGGTDTQYF
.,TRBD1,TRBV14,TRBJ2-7,TGTGCCAGCAGCCAAATCGACAGGGGCACCTACGAGCAGTACTTC,CASSQIDRGTYEQYF
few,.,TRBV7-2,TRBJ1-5,TGTGCCAGCAGCTTACTCGGGGGCGCGAATCAGCCCCAGCATTTT,CASSLLGGANQPQHF
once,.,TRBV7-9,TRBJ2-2,TGTGCCAGCAGCTTAGCGGGGGCTCCCGTACACACCGGGGAGCTGTTTTTT,CASSLAGAPVHTGELFF
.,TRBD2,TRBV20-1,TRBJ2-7,TGCAGTGCTAGACTAGCGGCACTCTACGAGCAGTACTTC,CSARLAALYEQYF
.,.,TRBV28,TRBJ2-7,TGTGCCAGCAGTCCCCATGGAGGGGGCGCCTACGAGCAGTACTTC,CASSPHGGGAYEQYF
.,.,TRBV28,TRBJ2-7,TGTGCCAGCAAGGCGCGGGAGCAGTACTTC,CASKAREQYF
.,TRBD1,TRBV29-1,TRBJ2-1,TGCAGCGCAGACAGGGCCGCCTCCTCCCTTGGGCAGTTCTTC,CSADRAASSLGQFF
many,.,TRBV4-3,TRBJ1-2,TGCGCCAGCAGCCAGCCACCCGAAGGGGGCTACACCTTC,CASSQPPEGGYTF
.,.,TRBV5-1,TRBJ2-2,TGCGCCAGCAGCCTGTTGACAGAGAACACCGGGGAGCTGTTTTTT,CASSLLTENTGELFF